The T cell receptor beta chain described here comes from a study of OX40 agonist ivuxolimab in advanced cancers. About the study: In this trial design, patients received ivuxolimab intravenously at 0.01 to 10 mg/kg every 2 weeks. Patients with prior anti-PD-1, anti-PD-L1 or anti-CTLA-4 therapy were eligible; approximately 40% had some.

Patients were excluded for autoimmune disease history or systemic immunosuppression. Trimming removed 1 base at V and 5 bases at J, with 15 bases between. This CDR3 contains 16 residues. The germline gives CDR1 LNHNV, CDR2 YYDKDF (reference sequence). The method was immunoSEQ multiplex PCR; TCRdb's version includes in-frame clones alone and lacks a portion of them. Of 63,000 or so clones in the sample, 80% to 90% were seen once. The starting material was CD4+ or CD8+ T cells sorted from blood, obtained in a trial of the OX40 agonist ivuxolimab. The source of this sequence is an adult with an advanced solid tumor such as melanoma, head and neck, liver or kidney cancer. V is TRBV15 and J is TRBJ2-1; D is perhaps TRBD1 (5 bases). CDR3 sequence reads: CATSRVAGWDDNEQFF. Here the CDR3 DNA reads TGTGCCACCAGCAGAGTCGCAGGGTGGGATGACAATGAGCAGTTCTTC.